This TCR beta chain derives from a study of vaccination and CD4 T cells after COVID-19. Notes on the study in general: Convalescent patients had 304 of 307 vaccine-specific clones showing spike mono-reactivity.

CDR1 is MNHNS, CDR2 SASEGT, per germline. There are 14 residues in the CDR3. The J segment lost 6 bases and the V segment lost 5 bases, leaving 7 bases of the junction unmatched. At the Johns Hopkins FTIC core, DNA taken from cultured CD4+ T cells was sequenced by way of the Oncomine TCR Beta short-read assay. MiXCR, applied by TCRdb to the PCR reads, yields one record per CDR3 protein. The sample has about 22,000 distinct CDR3 sequences, approximately 40% seen once. About this clonotype itself: Antigen unknown.

Treatment given: roughly ten-day PBMC culture with coronavirus spike peptide pools or control peptides (ViraFEST assay). This specimen was CD4+ T cells from blood, cultured in vitro, taken before SARS-CoV-2 vaccination. The gene calls are TRBV6-1 and TRBJ2-7; 10 nucleotides agree with TRBD1. The sequence was obtained from a human donor who had recovered from COVID-19. CDR3 protein: CASSTRDRGSEQYF. The CDR3 DNA is TGTGCCAGCAGTACCCGGGACAGGGGAAGCGAGCAGTACTTC.